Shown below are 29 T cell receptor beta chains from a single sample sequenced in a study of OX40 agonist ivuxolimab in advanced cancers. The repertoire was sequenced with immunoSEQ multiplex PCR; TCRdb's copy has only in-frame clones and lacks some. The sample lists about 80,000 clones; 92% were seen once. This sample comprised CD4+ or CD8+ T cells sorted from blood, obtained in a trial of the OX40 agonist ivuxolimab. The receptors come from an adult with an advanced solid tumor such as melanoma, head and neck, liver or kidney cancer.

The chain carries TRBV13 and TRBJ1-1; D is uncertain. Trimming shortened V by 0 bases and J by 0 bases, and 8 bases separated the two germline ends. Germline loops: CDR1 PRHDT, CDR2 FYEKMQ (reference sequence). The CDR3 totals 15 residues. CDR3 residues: CASSLGGKLNTEAFF. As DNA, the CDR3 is TGTGCCAGCAGCTTAGGTGGGAAATTGAACACTGAAGCTTTCTTT.

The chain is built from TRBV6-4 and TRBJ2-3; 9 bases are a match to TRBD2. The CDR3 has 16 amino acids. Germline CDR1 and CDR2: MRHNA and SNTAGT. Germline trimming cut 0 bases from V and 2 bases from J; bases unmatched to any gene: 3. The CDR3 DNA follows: TGTGCCAGCAGTGACTCTAGCGGGGGACACACAGATACGCAGTATTTT. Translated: CASSDSSGGHTDTQYF.

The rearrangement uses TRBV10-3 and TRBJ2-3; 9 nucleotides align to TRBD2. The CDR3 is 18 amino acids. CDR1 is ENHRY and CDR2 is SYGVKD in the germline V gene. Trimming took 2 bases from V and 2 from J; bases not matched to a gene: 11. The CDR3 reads CAISETGWASGDTDTQYF. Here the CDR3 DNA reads TGTGCCATCAGTGAGACCGGATGGGCTAGCGGGGACACAGATACGCAGTATTTT.

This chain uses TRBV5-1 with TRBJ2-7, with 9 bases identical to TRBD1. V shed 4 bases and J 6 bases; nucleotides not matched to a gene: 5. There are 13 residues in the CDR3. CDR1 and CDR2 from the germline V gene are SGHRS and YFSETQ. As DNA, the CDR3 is TGCGCCAGCAGCGGGACAGGGACTGGCGAGCAGTACTTC. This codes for CASSGTGTGEQYF.

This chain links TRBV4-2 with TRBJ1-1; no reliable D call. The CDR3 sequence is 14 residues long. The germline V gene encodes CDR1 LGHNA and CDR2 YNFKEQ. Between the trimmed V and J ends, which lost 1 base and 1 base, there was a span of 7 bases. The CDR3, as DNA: TGTGCCAGCAGCCAAGGGCATGAGAACACTGAAGCTTTCTTT. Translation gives CASSQGHENTEAFF.

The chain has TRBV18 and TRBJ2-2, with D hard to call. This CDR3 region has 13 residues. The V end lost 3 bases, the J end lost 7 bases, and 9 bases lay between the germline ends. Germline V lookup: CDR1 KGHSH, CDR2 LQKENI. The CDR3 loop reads CASSPQSGGELFF. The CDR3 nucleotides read TGTGCCAGCTCACCCCAGAGTGGCGGGGAGCTGTTTTTT.

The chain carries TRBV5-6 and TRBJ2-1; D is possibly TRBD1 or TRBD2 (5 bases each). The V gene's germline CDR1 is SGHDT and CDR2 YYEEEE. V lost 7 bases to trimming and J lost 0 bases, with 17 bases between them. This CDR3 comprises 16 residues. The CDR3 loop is CASRGLTGSSYNEQFF. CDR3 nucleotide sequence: TGTGCCAGCCGCGGGCTCACAGGTAGCTCCTACAATGAGCAGTTCTTC.

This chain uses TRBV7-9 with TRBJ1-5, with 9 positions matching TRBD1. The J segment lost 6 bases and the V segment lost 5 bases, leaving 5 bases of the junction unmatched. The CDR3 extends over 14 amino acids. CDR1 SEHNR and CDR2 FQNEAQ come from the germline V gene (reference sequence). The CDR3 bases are TGTGCCAGCAGCAAGACAGGGGGTGTTCAGCCCCAGCATTTT. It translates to CASSKTGGVQPQHF. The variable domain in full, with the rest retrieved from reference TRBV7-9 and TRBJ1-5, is DTGVSQNPRHKITKRGQNVTFRCDPISEHNRLYWYRQTLGQGPEFLTYFQNEAQLEKSRLLSDRFSAERPKGSFSTLEIQRTEQGDSAMYLCASSKTGGVQPQHFGDGTRLSIL.

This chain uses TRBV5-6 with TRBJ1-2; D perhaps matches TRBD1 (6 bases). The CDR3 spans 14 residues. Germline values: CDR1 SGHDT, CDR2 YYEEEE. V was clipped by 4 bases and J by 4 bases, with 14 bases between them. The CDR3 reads CASSTGTASYGYTF. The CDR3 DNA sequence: TGTGCCAGCAGCACAGGGACGGCCAGCTATGGCTACACCTTC.

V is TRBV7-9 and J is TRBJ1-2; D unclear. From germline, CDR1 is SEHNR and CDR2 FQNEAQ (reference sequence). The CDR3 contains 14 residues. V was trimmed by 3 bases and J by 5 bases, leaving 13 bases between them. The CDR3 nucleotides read TGTGCCAGCAGCTTCGGGAAAAGCATTTATGGCTACACCTTC. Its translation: CASSFGKSIYGYTF. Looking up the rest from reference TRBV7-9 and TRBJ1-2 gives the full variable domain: DTGVSQNPRHKITKRGQNVTFRCDPISEHNRLYWYRQTLGQGPEFLTYFQNEAQLEKSRLLSDRFSAERPKGSFSTLEIQRTEQGDSAMYLCASSFGKSIYGYTFGSGTRLTVV.

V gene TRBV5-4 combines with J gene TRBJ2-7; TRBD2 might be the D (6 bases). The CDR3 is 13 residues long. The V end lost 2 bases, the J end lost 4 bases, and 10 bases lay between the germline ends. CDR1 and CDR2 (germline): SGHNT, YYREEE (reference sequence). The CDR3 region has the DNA TGTGCCAGCAGCTTAGAACGGGGGTACGAGCAGTACTTC. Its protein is CASSLERGYEQYF.

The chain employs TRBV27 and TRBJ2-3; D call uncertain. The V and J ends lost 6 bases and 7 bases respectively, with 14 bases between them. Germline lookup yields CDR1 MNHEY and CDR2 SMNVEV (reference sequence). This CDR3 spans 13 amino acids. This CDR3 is CASRLPAGNTQYF. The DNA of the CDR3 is TGTGCCAGCAGGCTACCCGCTGGCAATACGCAGTATTTT.

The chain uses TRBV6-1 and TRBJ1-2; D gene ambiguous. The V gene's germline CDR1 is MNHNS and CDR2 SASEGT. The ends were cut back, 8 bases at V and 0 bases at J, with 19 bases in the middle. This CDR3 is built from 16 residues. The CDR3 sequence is CASGEEMKISNYGYTF. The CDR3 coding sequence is TGTGCCAGCGGAGAAGAAATGAAGATATCTAACTATGGCTACACCTTC.

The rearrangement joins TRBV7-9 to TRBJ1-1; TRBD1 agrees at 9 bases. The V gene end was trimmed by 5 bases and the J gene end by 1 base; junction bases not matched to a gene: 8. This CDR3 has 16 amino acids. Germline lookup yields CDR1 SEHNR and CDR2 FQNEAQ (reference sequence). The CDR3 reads CASSPRDRAENTEAFF. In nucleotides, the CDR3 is TGTGCCAGCAGCCCCAGGGACAGGGCCGAGAACACTGAAGCTTTCTTT.

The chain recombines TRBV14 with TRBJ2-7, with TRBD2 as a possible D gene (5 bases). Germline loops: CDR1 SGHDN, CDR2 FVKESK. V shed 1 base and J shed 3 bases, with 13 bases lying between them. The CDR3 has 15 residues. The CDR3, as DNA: TGTGCCAGCAGCCAAGGGGGTGGCAGCGGCTACGAGCAGTACTTC. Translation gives CASSQGGGSGYEQYF. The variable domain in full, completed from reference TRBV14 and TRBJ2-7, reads EAGVTQFPSHSVIEKGQTVTLRCDPISGHDNLYWYRRVMGKEIKFLLHFVKESKQDESGMPNNRFLAERTGGTYSTLKVQPAELEDSGVYFCASSQGGGSGYEQYFGPGTRLTVT.

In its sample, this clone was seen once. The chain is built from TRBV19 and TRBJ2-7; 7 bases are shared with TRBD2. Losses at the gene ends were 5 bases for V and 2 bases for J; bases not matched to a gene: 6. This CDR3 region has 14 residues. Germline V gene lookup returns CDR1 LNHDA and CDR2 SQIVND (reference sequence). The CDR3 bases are TGTGCCAGTAGTGCCTGGGGGGGAACCTACGAGCAGTACTTC. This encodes CASSAWGGTYEQYF.

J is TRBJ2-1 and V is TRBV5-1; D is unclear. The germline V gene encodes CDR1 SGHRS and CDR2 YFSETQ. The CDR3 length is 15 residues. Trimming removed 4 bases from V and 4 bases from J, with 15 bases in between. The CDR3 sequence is CASSKRTTDYNEQFF. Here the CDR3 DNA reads TGCGCCAGCAGCAAACGGACGACCGATTACAATGAGCAGTTCTTC.

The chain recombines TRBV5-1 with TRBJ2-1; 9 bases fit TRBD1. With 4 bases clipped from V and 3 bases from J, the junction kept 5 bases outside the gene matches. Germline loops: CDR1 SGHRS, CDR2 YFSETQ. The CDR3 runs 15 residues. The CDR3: CASSQPGQGYNEQFF. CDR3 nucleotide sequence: TGCGCCAGCAGCCAACCGGGACAGGGCTACAATGAGCAGTTCTTC. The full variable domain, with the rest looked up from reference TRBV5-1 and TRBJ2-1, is KAGVTQTPRYLIKTRGQQVTLSCSPISGHRSVSWYQQTPGQGLQFLFEYFSETQRNKGNFPGRFSGRQFSNSRSEMNVSTLELGDSALYLCASSQPGQGYNEQFFGPGTRLTVL.

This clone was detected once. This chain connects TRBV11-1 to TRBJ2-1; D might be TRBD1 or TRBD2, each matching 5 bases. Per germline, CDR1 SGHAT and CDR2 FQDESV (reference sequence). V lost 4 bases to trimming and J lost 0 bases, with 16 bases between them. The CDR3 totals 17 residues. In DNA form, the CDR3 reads TGTGCCAGCAGCTCTCCGGGGACCCCAGCCTCCTACAATGAGCAGTTCTTC. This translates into CASSSPGTPASYNEQFF.

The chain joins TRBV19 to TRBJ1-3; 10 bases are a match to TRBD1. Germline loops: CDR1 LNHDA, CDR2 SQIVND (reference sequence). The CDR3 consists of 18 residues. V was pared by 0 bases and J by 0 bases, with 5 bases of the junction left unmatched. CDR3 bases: TGTGCCAGTAGTATAGAGGGGACAGGGGTCGACTCTGGAAACACCATATATTTT. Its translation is CASSIEGTGVDSGNTIYF.

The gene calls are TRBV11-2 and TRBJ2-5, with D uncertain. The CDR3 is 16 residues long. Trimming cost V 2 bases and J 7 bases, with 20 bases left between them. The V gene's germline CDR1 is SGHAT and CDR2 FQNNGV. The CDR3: CASSLNARWSPGTQYF. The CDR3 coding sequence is TGTGCCAGCAGCTTAAATGCGCGATGGAGTCCTGGGACCCAGTACTTC.

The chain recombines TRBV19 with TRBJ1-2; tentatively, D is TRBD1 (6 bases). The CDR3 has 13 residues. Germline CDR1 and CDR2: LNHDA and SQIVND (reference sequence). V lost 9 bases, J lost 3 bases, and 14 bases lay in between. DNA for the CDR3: TGTGCCAGAGGGAGGGGGGAGCACTATGGCTACACCTTC. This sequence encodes CARGRGEHYGYTF.

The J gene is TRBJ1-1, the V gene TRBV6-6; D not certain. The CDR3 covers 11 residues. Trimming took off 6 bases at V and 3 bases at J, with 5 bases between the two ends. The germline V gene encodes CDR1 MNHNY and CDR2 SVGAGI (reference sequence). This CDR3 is CASRRDTEAFF. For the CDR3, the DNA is TGTGCCAGCAGGAGAGACACTGAAGCTTTCTTT.

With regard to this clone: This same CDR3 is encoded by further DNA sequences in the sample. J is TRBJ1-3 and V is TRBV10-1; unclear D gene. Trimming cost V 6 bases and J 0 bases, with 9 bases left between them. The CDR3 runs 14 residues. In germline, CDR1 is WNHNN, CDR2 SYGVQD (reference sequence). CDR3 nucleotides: TGCGCCAGCAGAGGGTCCAACTCTGGAAACACCATATATTTT. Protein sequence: CASRGSNSGNTIYF.

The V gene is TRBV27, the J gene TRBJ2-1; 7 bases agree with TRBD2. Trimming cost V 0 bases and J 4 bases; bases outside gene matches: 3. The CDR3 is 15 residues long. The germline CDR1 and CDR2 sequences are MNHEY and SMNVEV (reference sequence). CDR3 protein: CASSLSSGLYNEQFF. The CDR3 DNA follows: TGTGCCAGCAGTTTATCTAGCGGGCTGTACAATGAGCAGTTCTTC.

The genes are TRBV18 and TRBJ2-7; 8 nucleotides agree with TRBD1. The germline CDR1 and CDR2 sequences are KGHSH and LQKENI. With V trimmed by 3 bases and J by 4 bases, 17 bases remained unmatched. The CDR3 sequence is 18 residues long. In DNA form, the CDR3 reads TGTGCCAGCTCACCTACCGGGACAGGCGATGGGTGGGTTTACGAGCAGTACTTC. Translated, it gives CASSPTGTGDGWVYEQYF. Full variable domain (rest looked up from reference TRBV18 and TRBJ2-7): NAGVMQNPRHLVRRRGQEARLRCSPMKGHSHVYWYRQLPEEGLKFMVYLQKENIIDESGMPKERFSAEFPKEGPSILRIQQVVRGDSAAYFCASSPTGTGDGWVYEQYFGPGTRLTVT.

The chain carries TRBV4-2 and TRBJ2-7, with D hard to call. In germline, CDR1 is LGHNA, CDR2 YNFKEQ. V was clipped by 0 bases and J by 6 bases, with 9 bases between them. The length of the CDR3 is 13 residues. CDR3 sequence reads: CASSQDKVGEQYF. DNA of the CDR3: TGTGCCAGCAGCCAAGACAAAGTGGGCGAGCAGTACTTC.

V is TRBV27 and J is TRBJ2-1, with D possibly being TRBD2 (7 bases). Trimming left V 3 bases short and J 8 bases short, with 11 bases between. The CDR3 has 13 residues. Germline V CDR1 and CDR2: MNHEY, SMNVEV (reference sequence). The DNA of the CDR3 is TGTGCCAGCAGTTTTGGCGGGGGCTATGAGCAGTTCTTC. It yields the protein CASSFGGGYEQFF.

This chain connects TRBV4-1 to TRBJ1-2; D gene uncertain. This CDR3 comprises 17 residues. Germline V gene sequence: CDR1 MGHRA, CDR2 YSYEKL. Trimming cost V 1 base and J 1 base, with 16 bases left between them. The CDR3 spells CASSQVHEGLVNYGYTF. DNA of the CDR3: TGCGCCAGCAGCCAAGTCCATGAGGGTCTCGTTAACTATGGCTACACCTTC.